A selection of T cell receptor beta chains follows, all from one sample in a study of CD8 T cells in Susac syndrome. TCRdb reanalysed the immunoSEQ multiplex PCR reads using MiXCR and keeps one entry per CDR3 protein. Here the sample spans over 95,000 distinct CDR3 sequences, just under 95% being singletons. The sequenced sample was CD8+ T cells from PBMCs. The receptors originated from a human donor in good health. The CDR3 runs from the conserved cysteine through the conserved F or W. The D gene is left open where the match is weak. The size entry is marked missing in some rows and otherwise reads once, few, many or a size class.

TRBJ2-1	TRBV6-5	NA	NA	TGTGCCAGCAGTTCGGGGAGCTCCTACAATGAGCAGTTCTTC	CASSSGSSYNEQFF
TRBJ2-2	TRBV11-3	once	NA	TGTGCCAGCAGCTCGATCGGGCCCCCCACCGGGGAGCTGTTTTTT	CASSSIGPPTGELFF
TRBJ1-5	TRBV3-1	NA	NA	TGTGCCAGCAGCCAAGGGAGGGAAGGGTTTTGGCCCCAGCATTTT	CASSQGREGFWPQHF
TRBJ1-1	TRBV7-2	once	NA	TGTGCCAGCAGCTCAGGGTCCGTGAGGGGTGAAGCTTTCTTT	CASSSGSVRGEAFF
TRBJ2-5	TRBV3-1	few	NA	TGTGCCAGCAGCCAGGTCCAAGAGACCCAGTACTTC	CASSQVQETQYF
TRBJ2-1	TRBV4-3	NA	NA	TGCGCCAGCAGCCAAGATTTTTTCGGGCCCGGACGTTACAATGAGCAGTTCTTC	CASSQDFFGPGRYNEQFF
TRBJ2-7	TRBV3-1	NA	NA	TGTGCCAGCAGCCAGGGGCCGAACGACTCCTACGAGCAGTACTTC	CASSQGPNDSYEQYF
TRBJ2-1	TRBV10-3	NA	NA	TGTGCCATCAGTGAGTCGGGAGCGGCTTCCTACAATGAGCAGTTCTTC	CAISESGAASYNEQFF
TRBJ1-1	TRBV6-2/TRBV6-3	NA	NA	TGTGCCAGCAGTCAAGTGACAGGATTGAACACTGAAGCTTTCTTT	CASSQVTGLNTEAFF
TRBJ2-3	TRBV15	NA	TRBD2	TGTGCCACCAGTCAGCGGGGTGCGCAGTATTTT	CATSQRGAQYF
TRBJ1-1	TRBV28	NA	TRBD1	TGTGCCAGCAGTCCCCCGGGGACAGCGAACACTGAAGCTTTCTTT	CASSPPGTANTEAFF
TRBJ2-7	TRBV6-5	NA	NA	TGTGCCAGCAAAGTACCGGGACGGACCTCCTACGAGCAGTACTTC	CASKVPGRTSYEQYF
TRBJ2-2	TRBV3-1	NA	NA	NA	CASSHLPGTPGSCFF
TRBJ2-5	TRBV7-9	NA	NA	TGTGCCAGCAGCTTACAACAGCCGCCGGGGACCCAGTACTTC	CASSLQQPPGTQYF
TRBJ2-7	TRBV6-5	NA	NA	TGTGCCAGCAGTTACTCCGCCGGACTGGGGGAGCAGTACTTC	CASSYSAGLGEQYF
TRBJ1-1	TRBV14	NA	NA	TGTGCCAGCAGCCGGGACCGTATATCTATCTCCCTCTTT	CASSRDRISISLF
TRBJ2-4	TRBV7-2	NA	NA	TGTGCCAGCAGCTTAGTATCTGGTAGCCGCGGCGGAAACATTCAGTACTTC	CASSLVSGSRGGNIQYF
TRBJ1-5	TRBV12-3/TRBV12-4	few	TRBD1	TGTGCCAGCAGCCCTACAGGGGGCAATCAGCCCCAGCATTTT	CASSPTGGNQPQHF
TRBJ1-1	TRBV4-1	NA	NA	TGCGCCAGCAGCCAATCGTCTGGGGTTAATTCCCCGAACACTGAAGCTTTCTTT	CASSQSSGVNSPNTEAFF
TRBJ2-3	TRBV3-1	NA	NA	TGTGCCAGCAGTCCATCCATGGCGGGAGATACGCAGTATTTT	CASSPSMAGDTQYF
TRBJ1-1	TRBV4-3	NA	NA	TGCGCCAGCAGCCAAGCGACCACCGGGAGGTTCGGCACTGAAGCTTTCTTT	CASSQATTGRFGTEAFF
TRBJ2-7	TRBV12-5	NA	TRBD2	TGTGCTAGCCTTCCGATGGCGGGGGGGACCTACGAGCAGTACTTC	CASLPMAGGTYEQYF
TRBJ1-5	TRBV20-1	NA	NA	TGCAGTGCTAGTAGGAGGGCTCAGCCCCAGCATTTT	CSASRRAQPQHF
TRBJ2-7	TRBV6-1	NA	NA	TGTGCCAGCAGTGAAGCGCCCCCGCTTGGGGGGCTCGACGAGCAGTACTTC	CASSEAPPLGGLDEQYF
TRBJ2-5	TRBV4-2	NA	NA	TGTGCCAGCAGCCAACAAAGCGGCCAAGAGACCCAGTACTTC	CASSQQSGQETQYF
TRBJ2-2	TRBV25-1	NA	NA	TGTGCCAGCAAGCCGACGGACAGGAACACCGGGGAGCTGTTTTTT	CASKPTDRNTGELFF
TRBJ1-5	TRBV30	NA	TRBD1	TGTGCCTGGAGTGCAGACAGGGGAAATCAGCCCCAGCATTTT	CAWSADRGNQPQHF
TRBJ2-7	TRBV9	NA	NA	TGTGCCAGCAGCGTAGCTGTTCGGGGGGAGCAGTACTTC	CASSVAVRGEQYF
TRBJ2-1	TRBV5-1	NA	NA	TGCGCCAGCAGCTCGGACGGCGACTCCTACAATGAGCAGTTCTTC	CASSSDGDSYNEQFF
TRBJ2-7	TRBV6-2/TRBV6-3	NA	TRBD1	TGTGCCAGCAGTTACTCCCGGGACAGGGTCTACGAGCAGTACTTC	CASSYSRDRVYEQYF
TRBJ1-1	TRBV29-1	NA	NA	TGCAGCGTTGAAAAGGGGGGCAGCAACACTGAAGCTTTCTTT	CSVEKGGSNTEAFF
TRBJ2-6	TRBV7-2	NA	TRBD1	TGTGCCAGCAGCTGGACAGGGAACGGGGCCAACGTCCTGACTTTC	CASSWTGNGANVLTF
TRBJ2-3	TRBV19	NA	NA	TGTGCCAGTAGTAGTCCTAGCGGCACAGATACGCAGTATTTT	CASSSPSGTDTQYF
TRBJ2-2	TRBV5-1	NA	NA	TGCGCCAGCAGCTTGTCTCTCACCGGGATGGTCCTCACCGGGGAGCTGTTTTTT	CASSLSLTGMVLTGELFF
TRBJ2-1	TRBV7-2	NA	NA	TGTGCCAGCAGCTTAGTCCAGGGCCATGAGCAGTTCTTC	CASSLVQGHEQFF
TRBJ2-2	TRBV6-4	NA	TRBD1	TGTGCCAGCAGTGACCAGTGGACAGGGCACACCGGGGAGCTGTTTTTT	CASSDQWTGHTGELFF
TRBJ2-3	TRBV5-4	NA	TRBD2	TGTGCCAGCACCATACTAGCGGGGTTCACAGATACGCAGTATTTT	CASTILAGFTDTQYF
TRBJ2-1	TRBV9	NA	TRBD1	TGTGCCAGCAGTGTGACAGGGGGGGTGACGGGTGAGCAGTTCTTC	CASSVTGGVTGEQFF
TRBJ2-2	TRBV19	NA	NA	TGTGCCAGTGCCGTGAGCGCCGGGGAGCTGTTTTTT	CASAVSAGELFF
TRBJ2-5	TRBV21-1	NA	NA	TGTGCCAGCAGCAAGGGATCCCGTAGGGAGACCCAGTACTTC	CASSKGSRRETQYF
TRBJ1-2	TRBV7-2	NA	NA	TGTGCCAGCAGCATTGACGGGGCCGGGGGCTACACCTTC	CASSIDGAGGYTF
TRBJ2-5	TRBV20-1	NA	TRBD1	TGCAGTGCCGCAGCTAGGGGGCGGGAGACCCAGTACTTC	CSAAARGRETQYF
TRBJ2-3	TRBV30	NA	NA	TGTGCCTGGAGTTCACCTCGGGGGCTAGCGGGCACAGATACGCAGTATTTT	CAWSSPRGLAGTDTQYF
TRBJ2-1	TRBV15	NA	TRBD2	TGTGCCACCGCCGCCGGGACTAGATACAATGAGCAGTTCTTC	CATAAGTRYNEQFF
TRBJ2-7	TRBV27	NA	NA	TGTGCCAGCAGTTTATCAACCGGGACCTACGAGCAGTACTTC	CASSLSTGTYEQYF
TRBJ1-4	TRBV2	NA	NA	TGTGCCAGCAGCCCCTGGCCCGTTTCGACTAATGAAAAACTGTTTTTT	CASSPWPVSTNEKLFF
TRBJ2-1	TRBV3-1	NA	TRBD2	TGTGCCAGCAGCCAAGACCCCACGGGGACTAGCGTCAATGAGCAGTTCTTC	CASSQDPTGTSVNEQFF
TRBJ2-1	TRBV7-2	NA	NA	TGTGCCAGCGGGGGCCGTCAGTTTGGTCCCAATGAGCAGTTCTTC	CASGGRQFGPNEQFF
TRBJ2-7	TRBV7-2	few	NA	TGTGCCAGCAGCTTAGCGCCGGGGGCGCGGGAGCAGTACTTC	CASSLAPGAREQYF
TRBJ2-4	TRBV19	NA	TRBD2	TGTGCCAGTAGTGCAACTAGCGCCGGGGGAAACATTCAGTACTTC	CASSATSAGGNIQYF
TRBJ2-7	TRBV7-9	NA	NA	TGTGCCAGCAGCTCCGGGGGTGCAGGGAACGAGCAGTACTTC	CASSSGGAGNEQYF
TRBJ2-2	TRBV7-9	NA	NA	TGTGCCAGCGACGGGGGTATTGTTACCGGGGAGCTGTTTTTT	CASDGGIVTGELFF
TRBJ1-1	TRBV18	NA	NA	TGTGCCAGCTCAAGACCCCCTCCGAACACTGAAGCTTTCTTT	CASSRPPPNTEAFF
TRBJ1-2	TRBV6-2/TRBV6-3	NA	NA	TGTGCCAGCAGCGCCGTCGGACGCTACGCTAGCTATGGCTACACCTTC	CASSAVGRYASYGYTF